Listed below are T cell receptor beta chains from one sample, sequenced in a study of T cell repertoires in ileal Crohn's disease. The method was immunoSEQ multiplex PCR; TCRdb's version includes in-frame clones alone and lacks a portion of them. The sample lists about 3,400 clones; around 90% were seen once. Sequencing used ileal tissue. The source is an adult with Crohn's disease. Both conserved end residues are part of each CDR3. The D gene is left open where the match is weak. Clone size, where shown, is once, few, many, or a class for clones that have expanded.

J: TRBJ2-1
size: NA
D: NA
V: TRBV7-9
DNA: TGTGCCAGCAGCCCGGTGACATTCTCCTACAATGAGCAGTTCTTC
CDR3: CASSPVTFSYNEQFF

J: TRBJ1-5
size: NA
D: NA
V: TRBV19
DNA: TGTGCCAGTAGTAATTCGGGCGGTAATCAGCCCCAGCATTTT
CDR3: CASSNSGGNQPQHF

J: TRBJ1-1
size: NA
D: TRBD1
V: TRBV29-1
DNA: TGCAGCGTGAGAACCTCGACAGGGAGAAATGAAGCTTTCTTT
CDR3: CSVRTSTGRNEAFF

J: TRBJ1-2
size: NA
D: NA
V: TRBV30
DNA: TGTGCCTGGAGTCTTATCTCGTCCTATGGCTACACCTTC
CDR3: CAWSLISSYGYTF

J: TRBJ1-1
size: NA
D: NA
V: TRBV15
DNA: TGTGCCACCAGCAGTCAGGGCATGAACACTGAAGCTTTCTTT
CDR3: CATSSQGMNTEAFF

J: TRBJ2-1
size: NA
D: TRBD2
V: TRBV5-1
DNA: TGCGCCAGCACAATAGCGGGAGGGAATAATGAGCAGTTCTTC
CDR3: CASTIAGGNNEQFF

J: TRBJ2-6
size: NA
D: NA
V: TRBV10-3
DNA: TGTGCCATCAGTGAAGGTGGGGCCAACGTCCTGACTTTC
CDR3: CAISEGGANVLTF

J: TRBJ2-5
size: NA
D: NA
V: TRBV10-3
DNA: TGTGCCATCAGTGGCTCTGTGGCCGGGGCGTACCAAGAGACCCAGTACTTC
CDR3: CAISGSVAGAYQETQYF

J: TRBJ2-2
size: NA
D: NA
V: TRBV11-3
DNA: TGTGCCAGCAGCTTAGTCTGGGCTCGGGACACCGGGGAGCTGTTTTTT
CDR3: CASSLVWARDTGELFF

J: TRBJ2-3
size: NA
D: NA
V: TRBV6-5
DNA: TGTGCCAGCAGTTACCGGACACCCGCAGATACGCAGTATTTT
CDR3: CASSYRTPADTQYF

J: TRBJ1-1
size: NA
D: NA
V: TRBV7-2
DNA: TGTGCCAGCAGCCAAGGAGGGAGACTGAACACTGAAGCTTTCTTT
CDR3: CASSQGGRLNTEAFF

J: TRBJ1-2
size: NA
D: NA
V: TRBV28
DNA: TGTGCCAGCAGTGCGGGACGGGTGAACTATGGCTACACCTTC
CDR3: CASSAGRVNYGYTF

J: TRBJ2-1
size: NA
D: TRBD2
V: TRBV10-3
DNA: TGTGCCATCAGTGACGTAGGACTAGCGGGAGTCAATGAGCAGTTCTTC
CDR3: CAISDVGLAGVNEQFF

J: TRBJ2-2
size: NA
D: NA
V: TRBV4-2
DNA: TGTGCCAGCAGCCAAGATTTCAGCTCAGGGGAGGACGGGGAGCTGTTTTTT
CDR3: CASSQDFSSGEDGELFF

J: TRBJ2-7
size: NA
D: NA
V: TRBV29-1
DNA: TGCAGCGTTGTTGAGGGGGCCTACGAGCAGTACTTC
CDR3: CSVVEGAYEQYF

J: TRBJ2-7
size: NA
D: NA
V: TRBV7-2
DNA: TGTGCCAGCAGCTTAGCGCTGGCAGCGTCCTCCTACGAGCAGTACTTC
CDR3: CASSLALAASSYEQYF

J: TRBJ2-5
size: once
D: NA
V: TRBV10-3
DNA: TGTGCCATCGGACAAGGGCTGATGACCCAGTACTTC
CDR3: CAIGQGLMTQYF